This T cell receptor beta chain is drawn from a study of T cell changes during pregnancy in multiple sclerosis. Germline V CDR1 and CDR2: WNHNN, SYGVQD (reference sequence). The V end lost 5 bases, the J end lost 0 bases, and 13 bases lay between the germline ends. The CDR3 consists of 16 residues. Some clones are missing from TCRdb's copy, which holds only in-frame ones; the method was immunoSEQ multiplex PCR. Here the sample spans 40,000 to 50,000 clones, about 85% being singletons. The source of this sequence is a female donor with multiple sclerosis, enrolled in a pregnancy study. The V call is TRBV10-1, the J call TRBJ1-4; D gene ambiguous. This material consisted of CD4+ T cells from peripheral blood mononuclear cells, taken before pregnancy. The CDR3 here is CASSRGKGTTNEKLFF. The CDR3 DNA sequence: TGCGCCAGCAGTCGGGGTAAAGGAACAACTAATGAAAAACTGTTTTTT.